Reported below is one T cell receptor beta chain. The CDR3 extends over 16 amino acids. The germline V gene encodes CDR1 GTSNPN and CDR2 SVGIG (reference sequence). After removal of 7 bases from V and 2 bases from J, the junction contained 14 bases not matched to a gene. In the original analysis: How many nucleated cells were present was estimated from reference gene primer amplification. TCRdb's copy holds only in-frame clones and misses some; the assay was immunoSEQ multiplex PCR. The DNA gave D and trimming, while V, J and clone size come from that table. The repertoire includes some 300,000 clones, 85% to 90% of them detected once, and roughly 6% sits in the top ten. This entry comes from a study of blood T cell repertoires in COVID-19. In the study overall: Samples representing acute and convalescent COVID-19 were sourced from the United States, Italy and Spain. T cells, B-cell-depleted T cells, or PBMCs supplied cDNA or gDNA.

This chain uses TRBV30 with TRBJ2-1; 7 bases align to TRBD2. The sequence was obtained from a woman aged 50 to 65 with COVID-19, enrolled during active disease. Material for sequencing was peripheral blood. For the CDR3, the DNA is TGTGCCTCCCTCGGGCGGGGGAGAGCTCCCTACAATGAGCAGTTCTTC. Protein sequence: CASLGRGRAPYNEQFF.